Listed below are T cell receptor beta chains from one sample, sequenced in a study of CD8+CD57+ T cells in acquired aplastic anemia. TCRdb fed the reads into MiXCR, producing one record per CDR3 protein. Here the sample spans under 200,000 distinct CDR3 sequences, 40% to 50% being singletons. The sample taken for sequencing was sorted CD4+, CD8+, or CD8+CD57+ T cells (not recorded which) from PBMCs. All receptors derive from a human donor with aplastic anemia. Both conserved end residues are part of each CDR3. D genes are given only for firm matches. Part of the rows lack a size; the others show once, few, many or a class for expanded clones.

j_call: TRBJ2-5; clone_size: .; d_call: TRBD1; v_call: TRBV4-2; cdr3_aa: CASNEDPGQALGGETQYF; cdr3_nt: TGTGCCAGCAACGAAGATCCGGGACAGGCTTTAGGTGGGGAGACCCAGTACTTC
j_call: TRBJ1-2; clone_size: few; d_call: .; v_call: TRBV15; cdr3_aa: CATSRDGQTAGYGYTF; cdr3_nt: TGTGCCACCAGCAGAGATGGACAGACGGCCGGCTATGGCTACACCTTC
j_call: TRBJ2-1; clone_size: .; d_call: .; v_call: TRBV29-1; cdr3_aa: CSGRGGSGNKQSF; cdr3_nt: TGCAGCGGGCGAGGGGGGAGTGGCAATAAGCAGTCCTTC
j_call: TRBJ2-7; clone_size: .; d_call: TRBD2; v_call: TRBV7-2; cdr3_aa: CASSWWEGYEQYF; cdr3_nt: TGTGCCAGCAGCTGGTGGGAGGGCTACGAGCAGTACTTC
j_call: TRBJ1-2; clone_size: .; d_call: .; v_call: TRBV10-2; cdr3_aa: CASSDPTPSNYGYTF; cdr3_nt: TGCGCCAGCAGTGATCCGACACCTTCTAACTATGGCTACACCTTC
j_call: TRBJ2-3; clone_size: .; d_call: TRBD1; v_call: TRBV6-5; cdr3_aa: CASSYRDSLLYPF; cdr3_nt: TGTGCCAGCAGTTACCGGGACAGCCTCCTTTATCCCTTT
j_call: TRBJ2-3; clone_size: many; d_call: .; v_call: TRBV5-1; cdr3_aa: CASSLVGGEKDTQYF; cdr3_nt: TGCGCCAGCAGCTTGGTGGGGGGCGAAAAAGATACGCAGTATTTT
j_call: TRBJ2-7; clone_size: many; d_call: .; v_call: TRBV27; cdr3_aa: CASRLQVHYEQYF; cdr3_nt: TGTGCCAGCAGATTACAGGTGCACTACGAGCAGTACTTC
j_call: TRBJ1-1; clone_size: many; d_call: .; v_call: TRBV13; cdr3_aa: CASSSRPGPEAFF; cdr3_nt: TGTGCCAGCAGCTCACGCCCGGGGCCTGAAGCTTTCTTT
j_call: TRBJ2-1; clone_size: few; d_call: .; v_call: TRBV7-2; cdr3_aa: CASSLPIHNEQFF; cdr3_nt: TGTGCCAGCAGCTTACCCATTCACAATGAGCAGTTCTTC
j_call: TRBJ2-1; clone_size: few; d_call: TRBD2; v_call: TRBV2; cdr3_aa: CASTAGTSGGNEQFF; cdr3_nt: TGTGCCAGCACCGCTGGGACTAGCGGGGGGAATGAGCAGTTCTTC
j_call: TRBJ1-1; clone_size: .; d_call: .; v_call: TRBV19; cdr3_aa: CASSPLGGPEAFF; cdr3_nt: TGTGCCAGTAGTCCCCTGGGTGGGCCTGAAGCTTTCTTT
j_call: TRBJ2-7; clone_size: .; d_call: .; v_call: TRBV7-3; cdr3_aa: CASSLYSEQYF; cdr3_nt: TGTGCCAGCAGCTTATACAGCGAGCAGTACTTC
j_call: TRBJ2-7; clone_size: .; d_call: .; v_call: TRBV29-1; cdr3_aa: CSFGTDAEQYF; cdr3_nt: TGCAGCTTCGGGACTGACGCCGAGCAGTACTTC
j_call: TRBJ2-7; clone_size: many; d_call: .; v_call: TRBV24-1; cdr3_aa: CATSDPDNLKQYF; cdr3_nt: TGTGCCACCAGTGACCCCGACAACCTGAAGCAGTACTTC
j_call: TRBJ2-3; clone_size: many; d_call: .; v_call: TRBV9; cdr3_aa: CASTPEEGIITSTDTQYF; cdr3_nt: TGTGCCAGCACCCCTGAGGAGGGAATTATTACTAGCACAGATACGCAGTATTTT
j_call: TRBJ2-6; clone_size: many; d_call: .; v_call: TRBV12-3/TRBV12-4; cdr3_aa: CASSLNSGANVLTF; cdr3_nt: TGTGCCAGCAGCCTAAACTCTGGGGCCAACGTCCTGACTTTC
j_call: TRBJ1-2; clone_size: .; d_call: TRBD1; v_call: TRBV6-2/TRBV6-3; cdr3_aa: CASSFPPYGTVYGYTF; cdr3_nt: TGTGCCAGCAGTTTCCCACCTTACGGGACAGTCTATGGCTACACCTTC
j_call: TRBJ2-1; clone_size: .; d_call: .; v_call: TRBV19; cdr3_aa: CASGHDSYNEQFF; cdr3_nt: TGTGCCAGTGGCCACGACAGTTATAATGAGCAGTTCTTC
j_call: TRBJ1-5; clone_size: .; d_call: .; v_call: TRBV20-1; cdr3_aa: CSASLEVLQPQHF; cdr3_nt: TGCAGTGCTAGCCTAGAGGTCTTGCAGCCCCAGCATTTT
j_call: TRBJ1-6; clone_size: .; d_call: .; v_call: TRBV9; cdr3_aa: CASSLSGSWLEPLHF; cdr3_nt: TGTGCCAGCAGCCTTAGTGGCAGTTGGTTGGAGCCCCTCCACTTT
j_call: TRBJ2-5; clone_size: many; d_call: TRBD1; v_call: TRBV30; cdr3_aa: CAWSTWDRYQETQYF; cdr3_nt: TGTGCCTGGAGTACGTGGGACAGGTACCAAGAGACCCAGTACTTC
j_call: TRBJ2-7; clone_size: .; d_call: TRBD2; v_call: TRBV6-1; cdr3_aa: CASSLGTSGRRSYEQYF; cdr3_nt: TGTGCCAGCAGCTTAGGGACTAGCGGGCGACGGTCCTACGAGCAGTACTTC
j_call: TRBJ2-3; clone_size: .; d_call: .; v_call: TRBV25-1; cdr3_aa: CASSGNRQTDTQYF; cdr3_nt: TGTGCCAGCAGTGGAAATCGCCAGACAGATACGCAGTACTTT
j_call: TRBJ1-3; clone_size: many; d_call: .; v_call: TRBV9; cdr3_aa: CASSGGLNTIYF; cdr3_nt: TGTGCCAGCAGCGGGGGGCTAAACACCATATATTTT
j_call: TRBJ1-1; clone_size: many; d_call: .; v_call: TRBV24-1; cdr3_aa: CATSDSRDDTEAFF; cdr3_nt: TGTGCCACCAGTGATTCTCGGGACGACACTGAAGCTTTCTTT
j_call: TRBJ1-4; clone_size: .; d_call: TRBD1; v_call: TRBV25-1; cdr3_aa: CASRLPGQGNEKLFF; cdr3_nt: TGTGCCAGCAGATTACCGGGACAGGGGAATGAAAAACTGTTTTTT
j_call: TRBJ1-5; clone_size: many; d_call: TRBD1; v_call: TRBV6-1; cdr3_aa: CASSAVDRGNQPQHF; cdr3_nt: TGTGCCAGCAGTGCCGTGGACAGGGGGAATCAGCCCCAGCATTTT
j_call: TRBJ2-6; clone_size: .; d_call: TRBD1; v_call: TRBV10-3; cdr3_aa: CAISRDRFSGANVLTF; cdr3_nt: TGTGCCATCAGCCGGGACAGATTTTCTGGGGCCAACGTCCTGACTTTC
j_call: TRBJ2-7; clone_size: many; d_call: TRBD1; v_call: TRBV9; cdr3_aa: CASSPSDRGLTYEQYF; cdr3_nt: TGTGCCAGCAGCCCCTCAGACAGGGGGTTAACCTACGAGCAGTACTTC
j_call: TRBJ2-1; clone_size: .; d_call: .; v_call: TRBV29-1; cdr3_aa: CSVDQGWNEQFF; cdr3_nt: TGCAGCGTTGACCAGGGATGGAATGAGCAGTTCTTC
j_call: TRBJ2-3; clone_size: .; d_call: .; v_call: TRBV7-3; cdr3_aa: CASSVTGMDTQYF; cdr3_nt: TGTGCCAGCAGCGTCACAGGGATGGATACGCAGTATTTT
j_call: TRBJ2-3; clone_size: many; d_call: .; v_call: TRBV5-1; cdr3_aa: CASGRGDTQYF; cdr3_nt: TGCGCCAGCGGGAGGGGGGATACGCAGTATTTT
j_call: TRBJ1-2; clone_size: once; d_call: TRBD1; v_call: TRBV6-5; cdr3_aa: CASSYKRDRAYGYTF; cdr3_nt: TGTGCCAGCAGTTACAAGAGGGACAGGGCCTATGGCTACACCTTC
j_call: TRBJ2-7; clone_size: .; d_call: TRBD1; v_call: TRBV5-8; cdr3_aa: CASSSTRDRVGVRF; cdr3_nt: TGTGCCAGCAGCTCCACCCGGGACAGGGTTGGGGTACGCTTC
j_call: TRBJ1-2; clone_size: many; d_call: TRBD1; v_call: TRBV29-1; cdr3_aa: CSVEGGTADYGYTF; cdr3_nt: TGCAGCGTTGAAGGGGGGACAGCGGACTATGGCTACACCTTC
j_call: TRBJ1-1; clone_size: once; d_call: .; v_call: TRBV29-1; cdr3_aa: CSVGAEGGADTEAFF; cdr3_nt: TGCAGCGTTGGAGCAGAAGGCGGGGCGGACACTGAAGCTTTCTTT
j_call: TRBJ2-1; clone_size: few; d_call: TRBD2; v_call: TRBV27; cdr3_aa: CASSPGLALNNEQFF; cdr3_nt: TGTGCCAGCAGTCCTGGACTAGCGCTTAACAATGAGCAGTTCTTC
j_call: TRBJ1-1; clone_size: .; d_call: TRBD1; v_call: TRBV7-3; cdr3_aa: CASSFTGGAGEAFF; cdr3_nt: TGTGCCAGCAGCTTTACAGGGGGCGCAGGTGAAGCTTTCTTT
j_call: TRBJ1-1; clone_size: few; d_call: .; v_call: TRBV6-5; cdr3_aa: CASSYQVSSTEAFF; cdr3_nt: TGTGCCAGCAGTTACCAGGTTTCGAGCACTGAAGCTTTCTTT
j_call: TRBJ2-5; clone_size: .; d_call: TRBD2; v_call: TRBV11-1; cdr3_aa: CASGEGWGFQETQYF; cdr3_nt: TGTGCCAGCGGGGAGGGGTGGGGCTTTCAAGAGACCCAGTACTTC
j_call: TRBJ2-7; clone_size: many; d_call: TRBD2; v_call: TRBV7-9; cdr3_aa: CASSFSGGLNEQYF; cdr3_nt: TGTGCCAGCAGCTTTAGCGGGGGGCTCAACGAGCAGTACTTC
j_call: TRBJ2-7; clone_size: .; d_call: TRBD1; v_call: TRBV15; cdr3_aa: CATSRLDRDYEQYF; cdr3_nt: TGTGCCACCAGCAGATTGGACAGGGACTACGAGCAGTACTTC
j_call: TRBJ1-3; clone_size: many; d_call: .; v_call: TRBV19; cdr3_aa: CASSIESGPGNTIYF; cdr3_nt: TGTGCCAGTAGTATTGAGAGTGGCCCTGGAAACACCATATATTTT
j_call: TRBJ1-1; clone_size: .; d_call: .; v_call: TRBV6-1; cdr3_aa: CASSPLGGYYEAFF; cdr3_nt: TGTGCCAGCAGTCCCCTCGGGGGCTATTACGAAGCTTTCTTT
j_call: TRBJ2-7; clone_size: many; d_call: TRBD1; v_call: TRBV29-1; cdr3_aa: CSVYGTGLSYYEQYF; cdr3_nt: TGCAGCGTTTACGGGACAGGGCTATCTTACTACGAGCAGTACTTC
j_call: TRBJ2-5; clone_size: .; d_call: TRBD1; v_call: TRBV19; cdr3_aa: CASSTDRVSQETQYF; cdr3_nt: TGTGCCAGTAGTACAGACAGGGTTAGCCAAGAGACCCAGTACTTC
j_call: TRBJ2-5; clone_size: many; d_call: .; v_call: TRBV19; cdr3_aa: CASSIGVGAPKETQYF; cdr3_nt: TGTGCCAGTAGTATAGGAGTCGGGGCCCCCAAAGAGACCCAGTACTTC
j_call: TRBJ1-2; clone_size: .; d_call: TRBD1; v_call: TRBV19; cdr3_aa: CASSNGQGGYGYTF; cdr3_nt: TGTGCCAGTAGTAATGGACAGGGGGGCTATGGCTACACCTTC
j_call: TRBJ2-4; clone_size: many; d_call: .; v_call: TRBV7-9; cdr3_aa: CASSFDPDEAKNIQYF; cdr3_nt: TGTGCCAGCAGCTTCGACCCCGACGAAGCCAAAAACATTCAGTACTTC
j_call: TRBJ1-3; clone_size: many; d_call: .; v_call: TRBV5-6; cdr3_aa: CASLLQISGNTIYF; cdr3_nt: TGTGCCAGCCTCCTCCAGATCTCTGGAAACACCATATATTTT
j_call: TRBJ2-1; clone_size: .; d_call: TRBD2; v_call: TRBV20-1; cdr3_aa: CSARGLAGISSYNEQFF; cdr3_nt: TGCAGTGCTAGAGGACTAGCGGGAATTAGCTCCTACAATGAGCAGTTCTTC
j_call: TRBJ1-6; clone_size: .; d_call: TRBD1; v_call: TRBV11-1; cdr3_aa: CASSLTQTGLDSPLHF; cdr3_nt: TGTGCCAGCAGCTTGACCCAGACAGGGTTGGATTCACCCCTCCACTTT
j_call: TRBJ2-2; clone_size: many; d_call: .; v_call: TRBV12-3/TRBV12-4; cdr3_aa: CASSDPGTGVGELFF; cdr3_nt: TGTGCCAGCAGTGACCCCGGGACGGGGGTCGGGGAGCTGTTTTTT
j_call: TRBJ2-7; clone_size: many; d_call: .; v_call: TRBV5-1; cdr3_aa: CASRIGWVCQIYEQYF; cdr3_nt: TGCGCCAGCAGAATAGGGTGGGTCTGTCAGATATACGAGCAGTACTTC
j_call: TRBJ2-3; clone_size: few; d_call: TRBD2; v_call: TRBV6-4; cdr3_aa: CASSDSSGGATDTQYF; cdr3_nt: TGTGCCAGCAGTGACTCTAGCGGGGGGGCTACAGATACGCAGTATTTT
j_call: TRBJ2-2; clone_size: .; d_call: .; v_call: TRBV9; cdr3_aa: CASSVDGGSTGELFF; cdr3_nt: TGTGCCAGCAGCGTAGATGGGGGCAGCACCGGGGAGCTGTTTTTT
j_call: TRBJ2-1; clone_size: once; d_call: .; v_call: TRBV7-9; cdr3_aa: CASSWSANEQFF; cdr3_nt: TGTGCCAGCAGTTGGAGCGCGAATGAGCAGTTCTTC